This TCR beta chain appears in the sequencing data of a study of vaccination and CD4 T cells after COVID-19. In the study overall: The stimulus for the cells was overlapping spike peptides derived from SARS-CoV-2, HCoV-NL63, HCoV-OC43 and HCoV-229E.

Stated treatment: approximately 9-day PBMC culture with coronavirus spike peptide pools or control peptides (ViraFEST assay). The culture of 1.5 million to 2 million PBMCs per well included 9.5 to 10 IU/ml IL-2 and approximately 9.2 ug/ml peptide pools. As concerns this clonotype: Its target is not known.

V was pared by 6 bases and J by 9 bases, with 5 bases of the junction left unmatched. Germline V gene data show CDR1 as MNHNS and CDR2 as SASEGT. The CDR3 is 15 residues long. Sequenced with the Oncomine TCR Beta short-read assay was DNA taken from cultured CD4+ T cells. Investigators obtained genomic DNA by extraction from cultured CD4+ T cells. TCRdb used MiXCR to reprocess the PCR reads, holding one entry per CDR3 protein. The sample yields more than 9,000 distinct CDR3 sequences, roughly 31% seen once. Points from the study as a whole: Recorded median SARS-CoV-2-reactive clonotype numbers increased from around 20 to 38 without reaching significance.

The sample taken for sequencing was CD4+ T cells from blood, cultured in vitro. This clonotype was sampled from a human donor who had recovered from COVID-19. This chain connects TRBV6-1 to TRBJ2-1; 16 bases align to TRBD2. CDR3 bases: TGTGCCAGCAGACCGGGACTAGCGGGGGGGAGTGAGCAGTTCTTC. This codes for CASRPGLAGGSEQFF.